This TCR beta chain was obtained from a study of Ad26.COV2.S vaccination and SARS-CoV-2 variants (dated by TCRdb to the early 2020s). About the study as a whole: Vaccine-arm donors came from COV1001, a multicentre, randomized, double-blind, placebo-controlled phase I-IIa trial of Ad26.COV2.S in healthy adults. Ad26.COV2.S was administered intramuscularly at 5 x 10^10 or 1 x 10^11 viral particles, either as a single shot or as two shots given 56 days apart. TCRbeta repertoire sequencing served as the tool for gauging how specific and how broad the SARS-CoV-2-reactive T cell receptors were following Ad26.COV2.S vaccination. The TCR-sequenced set comprised around 30 samples: around 20 Ad26.COV2.S vaccine recipients, 5 placebo recipients and 8 SARS-CoV-2 convalescent individuals. Participants in the trial were split at random into five groups of five each, receiving low-dose or high-dose Ad26.COV2.S once or twice, or else placebo on both occasions. Investigators remained blinded to trial group allocation during experiments and outcome assessment. Overall study outcomes, separate from this receptor: After vaccination, spike-specific CD8+ and CD4+ T cell responses were reported to show substantial breadth. Spike-specific TCR breadth was higher in Ad26.COV2.S recipients than in placebo recipients (P = 0.0014). Vaccine and placebo recipients had similar non-spike TCR breadth, a finding consistent with the vaccine containing only spike. The study was not powered for comparison of responses between vaccine doses or regimens. The authors noted that total T cell responses may have been underestimated by the TCR breadth and depth analyses.

The treatment or condition label on this specimen signifies: roughly 19 received Ad26.COV2.S at low or high dose, single or two shots; several received placebo; per-sample allocation not given. For vaccine and placebo recipients, the sequenced repertoires came from samples collected on day 63 after the first injection. Between 29 July and 7 August 2020, Cohort 1b enrolled approximately 26 adults aged 18-55 years at one site in Boston, USA. Ad26.COV2.S was a replication-incompetent adenovirus type 26 vector that expressed a prefusion-stabilized SARS-CoV-2 spike protein derived from the original Wuhan strain. On this clone itself: What this receptor recognizes is not known. Base qualities are not recorded, but no much larger clone differs from it by a single base.

CDR1 SNHLY and CDR2 FYNNEI are derived from the germline V gene. Clipping removes 4 bases from V and 3 bases from J, with 7 as the unmatched junction base count. The CDR3, cysteine through phenylalanine, is 16 amino acids long. The DNA shown is the 48-base CDR3, in frame from base 1. The immunoSEQ Assay was used to sequence TCRbeta CDR3 regions. After extraction, genomic DNA underwent amplification by bias-controlled multiplex PCR, followed by high-throughput sequencing. The study's own analysis went as follows. To quantify the absolute abundance of each unique TCRbeta CDR3 region, sequences were collapsed and filtered. T cell fraction was estimated by normalizing TCRbeta template counts to usable DNA, which was measured by amplifying reference genes present in all nucleated cells. Repertoire TCRs were annotated as SARS-CoV-2-specific by exact matching of V gene, CDR3 amino acid sequence and J gene to a known reactive TCR set. The reference SARS-CoV-2 TCR set came from MIRA and was filtered for enrichment in COVID-19-positive ImmuneCODE repertoires, removing public or cross-reactive TCRs. Based on the MIRA antigens, annotated TCRs were further analysed at the level of specific ORF or position within ORF. Breadth was defined as the number of annotated unique rearrangements divided by the total number of unique productive rearrangements, and depth was defined as the summed frequency of the annotated unique rearrangements. TCR breadth was compared between groups using two-sided Wilcoxon rank-sum tests. TCRdb took over this immuneACCESS table, retaining in-frame rearrangements with V and J assigned. Such tables are incomplete; in checked studies, under half of the missing clones stem from an unresolved V gene, and the remainder is unexplained. V, J and clone size are those of that table, while D and trimming were read from the DNA. This sample lists about 350,000 clones; 86% were detected once. Around 10% of the sample comes from the top ten.

The input for sequencing was peripheral blood, taken in a trial of Ad26.COV2.S vaccine versus placebo. In this chain, TRBV2 is recombined with TRBJ2-3; TRBD2 matches 10 bases in the middle. This clonotype was sampled from a person between 18 and 59 years old who received the Ad26.COV2.S COVID-19 vaccine or a placebo. The CDR3 reads CASSGLAGVGTDTQYF. The base sequence is TGTGCCAGCAGTGGGCTAGCGGGGGTCGGAACAGATACGCAGTATTTT.